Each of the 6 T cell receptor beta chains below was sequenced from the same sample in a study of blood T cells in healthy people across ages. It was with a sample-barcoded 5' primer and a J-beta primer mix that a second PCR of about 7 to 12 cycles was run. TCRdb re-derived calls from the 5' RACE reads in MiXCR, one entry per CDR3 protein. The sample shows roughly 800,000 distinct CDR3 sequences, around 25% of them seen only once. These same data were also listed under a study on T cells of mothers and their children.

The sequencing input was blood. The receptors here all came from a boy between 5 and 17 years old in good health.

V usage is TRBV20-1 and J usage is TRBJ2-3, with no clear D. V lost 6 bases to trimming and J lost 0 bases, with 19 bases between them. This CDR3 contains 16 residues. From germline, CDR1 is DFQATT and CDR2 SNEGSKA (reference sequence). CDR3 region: CSADRTHTSSTDTQYF. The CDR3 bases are TGCAGTGCGGACCGAACCCACACATCTAGCACAGATACGCAGTATTTT.

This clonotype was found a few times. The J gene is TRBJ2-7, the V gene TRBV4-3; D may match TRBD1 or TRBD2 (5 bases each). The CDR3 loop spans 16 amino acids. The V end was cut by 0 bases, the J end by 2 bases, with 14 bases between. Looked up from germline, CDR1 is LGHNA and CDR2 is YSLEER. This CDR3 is CASSQDWTGLTYEQYF. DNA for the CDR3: TGCGCCAGCAGCCAAGATTGGACGGGGCTGACCTACGAGCAGTACTTC.

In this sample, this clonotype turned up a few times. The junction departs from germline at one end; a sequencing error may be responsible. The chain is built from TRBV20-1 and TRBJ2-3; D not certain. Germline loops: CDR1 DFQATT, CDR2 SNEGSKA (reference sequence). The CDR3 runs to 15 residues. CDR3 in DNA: TGCAGTGCTAGCCGGCGCCGTCTCGGCACAGATACACAGTATTTT. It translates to CSASRRRLGTDTQYF.

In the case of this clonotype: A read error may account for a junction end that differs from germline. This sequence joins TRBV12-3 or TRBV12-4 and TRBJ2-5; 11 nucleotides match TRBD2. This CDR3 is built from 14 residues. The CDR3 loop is CAGSLGLAGGTQYF. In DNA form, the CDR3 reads TGTGCCGGCAGTTTAGGGCTAGCGGGGGGGACCCAGTACTTC.

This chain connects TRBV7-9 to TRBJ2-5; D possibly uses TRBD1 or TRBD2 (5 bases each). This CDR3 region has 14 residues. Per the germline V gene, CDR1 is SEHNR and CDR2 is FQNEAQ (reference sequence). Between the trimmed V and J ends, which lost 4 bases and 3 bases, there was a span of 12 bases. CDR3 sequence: CASSSPMGEETQYF. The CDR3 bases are TGTGCCAGCAGCTCCCCAATGGGGGAAGAGACCCAGTACTTC.

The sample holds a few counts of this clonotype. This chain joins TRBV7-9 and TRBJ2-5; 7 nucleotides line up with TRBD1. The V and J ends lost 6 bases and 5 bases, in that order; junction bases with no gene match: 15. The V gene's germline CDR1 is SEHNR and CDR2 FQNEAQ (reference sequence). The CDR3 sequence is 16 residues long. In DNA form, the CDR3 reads TGTGCCAGCAGAGCCCCGGGACAGCCTCTCGGCGAGACCCAGTACTTC. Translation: CASRAPGQPLGETQYF.